This is a list of T cell receptor beta chains from one sample in a study of CD8+CD57+ T cells in acquired aplastic anemia. One entry per CDR3 protein results from TCRdb running MiXCR on the reads. The sample includes roughly 500,000 distinct CDR3 sequences, over 25% of them seen just once. Sequenced: sorted CD4+, CD8+, or CD8+CD57+ T cells (not recorded which) from PBMCs. Receptors were obtained from a human donor with aplastic anemia. The CDR3 runs from the conserved cysteine through the conserved F or W. Each record gives: D gene, clone size, V gene, J gene, CDR3 DNA, CDR3 protein. The D gene is left open where the match is weak. The size of a clone is reported for some rows only, either as once, few or many, or as a class for expanded clones.

D: TRBD1; size: -; V: TRBV25-1; J: TRBJ2-7; DNA: TGTGCCAGCAGGAAAGGGACAGCGCGGGACGAGCAGTACTTC; CDR3: CASRKGTARDEQYF
D: -; size: -; V: TRBV9; J: TRBJ1-4; DNA: TGTGCCAGCAGCCGTAGGCCATGGCCCGGTGAAAAACTGTTTTTT; CDR3: CASSRRPWPGEKLFF
D: TRBD1; size: -; V: TRBV5-8; J: TRBJ2-7; DNA: TGTGCCAGCAGCTTGGCGCCGGGACAGATCCACGAGCAGTACTTC; CDR3: CASSLAPGQIHEQYF
D: TRBD1; size: few; V: TRBV20-1; J: TRBJ2-7; DNA: TGCAGTGGCGGGGGACAGGGGGCGGGCGAGCAGTACTTC; CDR3: CSGGGQGAGEQYF
D: -; size: many; V: TRBV19; J: TRBJ1-1; DNA: TGTGCCAGTAGCCAAGCCCGCGGGGGCACTGAAGCTTTCTTT; CDR3: CASSQARGGTEAFF
D: -; size: -; V: TRBV6-2/TRBV6-3; J: TRBJ1-1; DNA: TGTGCCAGCAGTTACGCCGGTGTGATTGAAGCTTTCTTT; CDR3: CASSYAGVIEAFF
D: TRBD2; size: -; V: TRBV10-3; J: TRBJ2-1; DNA: TGTGCCATCAGTCTAGCGGGGGGGCTCTCCTACAATGAGCAGTTCTTC; CDR3: CAISLAGGLSYNEQFF
D: -; size: -; V: TRBV2; J: TRBJ2-7; DNA: TGTGCCAGCGGGCCCCCGGAAGCCCAGTACTTC; CDR3: CASGPPEAQYF
D: TRBD1; size: few; V: TRBV6-1; J: TRBJ1-3; DNA: TGTGCCAGCACCCCGGTTGGGACAGGTCGCTCTGGAAACACCATATATTTT; CDR3: CASTPVGTGRSGNTIYF
D: -; size: few; V: TRBV5-1; J: TRBJ1-1; DNA: TGCGCCAGCAGCTTGGTAGCAGGCTCGAGGAACACTGAAGCTTTCTTT; CDR3: CASSLVAGSRNTEAFF
D: TRBD2; size: -; V: TRBV5-1; J: TRBJ2-2; DNA: TGCGCCAGCAGCTCCATCGGAGCGGGGGGTGCCGGGGAGCTGTTTTTT; CDR3: CASSSIGAGGAGELFF
D: TRBD2; size: -; V: TRBV15; J: TRBJ2-7; DNA: TGTGCCACCAGCAGAGAGGGGCTAGCGGGCCACGAGCAGTACTTC; CDR3: CATSREGLAGHEQYF
D: TRBD1; size: -; V: TRBV25-1; J: TRBJ1-6; DNA: TGTGCCAGCAGCCCAGGGACAGGTCTGGATAATTCACCCCTCCACTTT; CDR3: CASSPGTGLDNSPLHF
D: -; size: many; V: TRBV2; J: TRBJ2-1; DNA: TGTGCCAGCAGTGGGGACTCCTACAATGAGCAGTTCTTC; CDR3: CASSGDSYNEQFF
D: -; size: -; V: TRBV6-5; J: TRBJ1-2; DNA: TGTGCCGGCAGTTACGATAGGGGGTCGGGCTACACCTTC; CDR3: CAGSYDRGSGYTF
D: -; size: few; V: TRBV29-1; J: TRBJ2-5; DNA: TGCAGCTTATCGGGGGGACAGTCAGAGACCCAGTACTTC; CDR3: CSLSGGQSETQYF
D: -; size: -; V: TRBV14; J: TRBJ1-5; DNA: TGTGCCAGCAGCCCCTTAAGGGGGCCCCAGCATTTT; CDR3: CASSPLRGPQHF
D: -; size: -; V: TRBV7-3; J: TRBJ2-2; DNA: TGTGCCAGCAGCACTCGAGTTACCGGGGAGCTGTTTTTT; CDR3: CASSTRVTGELFF
D: -; size: many; V: TRBV2; J: TRBJ1-1; DNA: TGTGCCAGCAGTGAAGCGTCAGGGGCGAACACTGAAGCTTTCTTT; CDR3: CASSEASGANTEAFF
D: -; size: many; V: TRBV16; J: TRBJ1-5; DNA: TGTGCCAGCAGCTCCATCGCGCAGCCCCAGCATTTT; CDR3: CASSSIAQPQHF
D: -; size: -; V: TRBV10-3; J: TRBJ1-5; DNA: TGTGCCAGCAGTTACTCGGCGACGCTGGATCAGCCCCAGCATTTT; CDR3: CASSYSATLDQPQHF
D: TRBD1; size: many; V: TRBV2; J: TRBJ1-4; DNA: TGTGCCAGCAGTGTGGACAGGAGTGAAAAACTGTTTTTT; CDR3: CASSVDRSEKLFF
D: TRBD1; size: -; V: TRBV25-1; J: TRBJ1-5; DNA: TGTGCCAGCAGTTCCTATCCTCCCGGGACAGGTAGCAATCAGCCCCAGCATTTT; CDR3: CASSSYPPGTGSNQPQHF
D: TRBD2; size: many; V: TRBV10-3; J: TRBJ2-5; DNA: TGTGCCATCAGTGCCCGGCTAGCGGGGGAAAAACTCCAAGAGACCCAGTACTTC; CDR3: CAISARLAGEKLQETQYF
D: -; size: many; V: TRBV7-8; J: TRBJ1-2; DNA: TGTGCCAGCAGCTCTGGGACCAGTATAAATGGCTACACCTTC; CDR3: CASSSGTSINGYTF
D: -; size: many; V: TRBV15; J: TRBJ1-2; DNA: TGTGCCACCAGCAGAGATCAAAGGGCCGCCGGCCATGGCTACACCTTC; CDR3: CATSRDQRAAGHGYTF
D: -; size: many; V: TRBV20-1; J: TRBJ2-6; DNA: TGCAGTGCTAGAGATCATGGGGGCACTGGGGCCAACGTCCTGACTTTC; CDR3: CSARDHGGTGANVLTF
D: TRBD1; size: -; V: TRBV2; J: TRBJ2-7; DNA: TGTGCCCGCGGACAGGGATCCTACGAGCAGTACTTC; CDR3: CARGQGSYEQYF
D: TRBD1; size: -; V: TRBV3-1; J: TRBJ2-1; DNA: TGTGCCAGCAGCCAAGGACAGGGGAGTACTGAGCAGTTCTTC; CDR3: CASSQGQGSTEQFF
D: TRBD2; size: -; V: TRBV2; J: TRBJ2-7; DNA: TGTGCCAGCAGTTTGACTAGCGGGAGCATCTACGAGCAGTACTTC; CDR3: CASSLTSGSIYEQYF
D: TRBD2; size: -; V: TRBV5-1; J: TRBJ2-1; DNA: TGCGCCAGCAGCTTGGTAGCTAGCGGGGACCACAATGAGCAGTTCTTC; CDR3: CASSLVASGDHNEQFF
D: TRBD2; size: few; V: TRBV2; J: TRBJ2-7; DNA: TGTGCCAGCAGTGCTAGCCATAGCGGGAGATACGAGCAGTACTTC; CDR3: CASSASHSGRYEQYF
D: TRBD1; size: -; V: TRBV5-1; J: TRBJ2-2; DNA: TGCGCCAGCAGGGTAGGGGACAGAGACTACACCGGGGAGCTGTTTTTT; CDR3: CASRVGDRDYTGELFF